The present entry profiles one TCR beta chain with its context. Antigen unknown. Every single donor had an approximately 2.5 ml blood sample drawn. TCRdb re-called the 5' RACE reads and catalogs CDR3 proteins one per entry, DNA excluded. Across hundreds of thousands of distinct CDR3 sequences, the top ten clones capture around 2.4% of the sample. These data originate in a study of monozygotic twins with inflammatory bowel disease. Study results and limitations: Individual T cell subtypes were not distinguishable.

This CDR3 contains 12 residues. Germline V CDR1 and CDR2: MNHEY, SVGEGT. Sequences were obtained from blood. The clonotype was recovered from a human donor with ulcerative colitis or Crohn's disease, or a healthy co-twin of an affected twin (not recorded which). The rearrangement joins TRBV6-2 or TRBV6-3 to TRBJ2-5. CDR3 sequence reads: CASSVQQETQYF.